Listed below are T cell receptor beta chains from one sample, sequenced in a study of T cells in narcolepsy. Sequencing was performed with immunoSEQ multiplex PCR; in TCRdb, only in-frame clones are kept and a portion is missing. The table shows more than 30,000 clones, with roughly four fifths occurring only once. Specimen: CD45RA- memory CD4+ T cells from PBMCs. The receptors were gathered from a human donor with narcolepsy. The conserved cysteine and the conserved F or W are not part of the CDR3 here. The order of the fields is J gene, V gene, clone size, CDR3 protein. Clone size is shown for a subset of rows, as once, few, many or a class of expanded clone.

TRBJ2-3 | TRBV5-1 | . | ASSGQSTDTQY
TRBJ1-1 | TRBV6-6 | . | ASSYSLTGQNTEAF
TRBJ1-4 | TRBV7-6 | . | ASRSGTGDEKLF
TRBJ1-1 | TRBV7-2 | . | ASSLMVFGLNTEAF
TRBJ2-7 | TRBV13 | . | ASSPTYGMQY
TRBJ1-2 | TRBV30 | once | AWSSGNYGYT
TRBJ2-6 | TRBV5-1 | . | ASSLVGTGANVLT
TRBJ1-1 | TRBV19 | once | ASSIGRATEAF
TRBJ2-3 | TRBV6-5 | . | ASKNLAGGLY
TRBJ1-3 | TRBV30 | . | AWRISGNTIY
TRBJ2-7 | TRBV7-2 | . | ASSLHYEQY
TRBJ1-1 | TRBV30 | . | AWDPQYRTEAF
TRBJ1-5 | TRBV28 | . | ASKTLDITQGMGNQPQH
TRBJ2-7 | TRBV5-4 | once | ASSLVRSGGAIYEQY
TRBJ1-6 | TRBV4-2 | . | ASSQDGEDSPLH
TRBJ1-2 | TRBV28 | . | ASNSDGGRDGYT
TRBJ1-6 | TRBV5-1 | . | ASSLEQGNSPLH
TRBJ2-7 | TRBV28 | . | ASRSGGQGNYEQY
TRBJ2-7 | TRBV30 | . | AWSTSGGYEQY
TRBJ2-7 | TRBV10-2 | . | ASSVSSYEQY
TRBJ1-6 | TRBV6-5 | . | ASSYSNSPLH
TRBJ1-1 | TRBV6-1 | once | ASSATGTVTEAF
TRBJ1-2 | TRBV10-3 | . | AISEAANYGYT
TRBJ2-4 | TRBV11-2 | . | ASSLRRTGAPLQY
TRBJ1-2 | TRBV19 | . | ASSIGTANYGYT
TRBJ1-2 | TRBV5-6 | . | ASSLNYGYT
TRBJ2-7 | TRBV6-5 | . | ASSYRISYEQY
TRBJ2-5 | TRBV6-4 | . | AGIYDYMSRETQY
TRBJ1-1 | TRBV19 | . | ASSIVPGQEAF
TRBJ2-1 | TRBV7-9 | . | ASSPRTNPLVYNEQF
TRBJ2-1 | TRBV25-1 | . | ASSEFMGTDNEQF